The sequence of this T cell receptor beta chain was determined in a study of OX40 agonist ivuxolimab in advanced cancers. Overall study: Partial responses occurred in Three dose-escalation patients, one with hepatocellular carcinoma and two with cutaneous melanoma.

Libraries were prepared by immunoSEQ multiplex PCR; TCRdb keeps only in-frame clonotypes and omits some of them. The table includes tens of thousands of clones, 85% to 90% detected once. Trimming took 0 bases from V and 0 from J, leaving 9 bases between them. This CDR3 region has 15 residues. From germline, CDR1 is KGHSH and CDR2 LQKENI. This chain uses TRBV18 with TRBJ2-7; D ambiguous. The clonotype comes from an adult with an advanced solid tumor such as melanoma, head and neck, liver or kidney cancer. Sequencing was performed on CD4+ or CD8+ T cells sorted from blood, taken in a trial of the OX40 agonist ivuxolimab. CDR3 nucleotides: TGTGCCAGCTCACCACCGAATGGGCACTCCTACGAGCAGTACTTC. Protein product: CASSPPNGHSYEQYF.